These 21 T cell receptor beta chains came from one sample sequenced in a study of beta chain features in type 1 diabetes. Expressed TCRB transcripts were sequenced after all isolated RNA was converted to cDNA. Generated by immunoSEQ multiplex PCR, the TCRdb table keeps only in-frame clones and is missing some. This repertoire shows 620,000 or so clones, roughly 16% found once; its top ten account for approximately 0.087%. Source material: naive CD4+ T cells from blood. The receptors here all came from a man aged 18 to 29 in good health.

Comments on this clone: The identical CDR3 is also encoded by other nucleotide sequences in the sample. The rearrangement joins TRBV10-3 to TRBJ2-5; TRBD1 matches at 10 bases. Germline V CDR1 and CDR2: ENHRY, SYGVKD. The CDR3 length is 14 residues. V trimming: 6 bases; J trimming: 2 bases; junction bases outside the gene matches: 3. In nucleotides, the CDR3 is TGTGCCATCAGCCCGGGACAGGGGCAAGAGACCCAGTACTTC. Amino acids: CAISPGQGQETQYF.

The rearrangement joins TRBV18 to TRBJ2-7; TRBD1 aligns across 9 bases. Germline lookup yields CDR1 KGHSH and CDR2 LQKENI. CDR3 size: 14 residues. After removal of 3 bases from V and 5 bases from J, the junction contained 5 bases not matched to a gene. CDR3 sequence: CASSPDRGYHEQYF. The CDR3 bases are TGTGCCAGCTCACCTGACAGGGGGTACCACGAGCAGTACTTC.

The chain joins TRBV27 to TRBJ1-5; D is uncertain. V was trimmed by 4 bases and J by 7 bases, leaving 11 bases between them. This CDR3 has 13 amino acids. Germline-derived CDR1 and CDR2 are MNHEY and SMNVEV (reference sequence). In DNA, the CDR3 is TGTGCCAGCAGTTACGGGAATGGGCAGCCCCAGCATTTT. Translating gives CASSYGNGQPQHF.

CDR3 loop: CASSPELASSYNEQFF. The DNA of the CDR3 is TGCGCCAGCAGCCCGGAACTAGCGAGCTCCTACAATGAGCAGTTCTTC. The V call is TRBV5-1, the J call TRBJ2-1; 7 nucleotides line up with TRBD2. The CDR3 covers 16 residues. V lost 4 bases and J lost 0; bases outside the gene matches: 7. CDR1 and CDR2 (germline): SGHRS, YFSETQ. The full variable domain, completed using reference TRBV5-1 and TRBJ2-1, is KAGVTQTPRYLIKTRGQQVTLSCSPISGHRSVSWYQQTPGQGLQFLFEYFSETQRNKGNFPGRFSGRQFSNSRSEMNVSTLELGDSALYLCASSPELASSYNEQFFGPGTRLTVL.

This clone was seen more than once but under ten times. The chain couples TRBV9 to TRBJ2-3, with D unclear. CDR1 is SGDLS and CDR2 is YYNGEE in the germline V gene. V shed 4 bases and J shed 6 bases, with 21 bases lying between them. This CDR3 has 16 residues. The CDR3 nucleotides read TGTGCCAGCAGCACCCAAGGACGGGCAACCACCGATACGCAGTATTTT. This gives the protein CASSTQGRATTDTQYF.

The J gene is TRBJ2-2, the V gene TRBV10-3; 7 nucleotides match TRBD1. The germline V gene encodes CDR1 ENHRY and CDR2 SYGVKD. This CDR3 contains 14 residues. V shed 6 bases, J shed 4 bases, and the junction held 5 bases outside the gene matches. Here the CDR3 DNA reads TGTGCCATCAGACAGGGGCAAAGCACCGGGGAGCTGTTTTTT. Protein product: CAIRQGQSTGELFF.

The table lists this clone with a few counts. The chain has TRBV20-1 and TRBJ2-7; unclear D gene. The length of the CDR3 is 11 residues. Germline V lookup: CDR1 DFQATT, CDR2 SNEGSKA (reference sequence). Trimming cost V 5 bases and J 4 bases, with 9 bases left between them. CDR3 amino acids: CSALTGYEQYF. The CDR3 DNA reads as TGCAGTGCTCTCACGGGTTACGAGCAGTACTTC.

CDR3 region: CASSQLSLGQSEETQYF. CDR3 in DNA: TGTGCCAGCAGCCAGTTGAGTCTTGGACAGAGTGAAGAGACCCAGTACTTC. The chain joins TRBV4-2 to TRBJ2-5, with D tentatively TRBD1 (6 bases). The CDR3 runs 17 residues. Trimming left V 3 bases short and J 3 bases short, with 20 bases between. Germline CDR1 LGHNA, CDR2 YNFKEQ.

The V and J genes are TRBV19 and TRBJ2-3; TRBD1 aligns across 10 bases. With V trimmed by 11 bases and J by 4 bases, 6 bases remained unmatched. Germline V gene data show CDR1 as LNHDA and CDR2 as SQIVND (reference sequence). The CDR3 runs 13 residues. The CDR3 is CASRDRGPDTQYF. The CDR3 region has the DNA TGTGCCTCGAGGGACAGGGGTCCAGATACGCAGTATTTT.

The rearrangement joins TRBV18 to TRBJ2-5, with 9 bases lining up with TRBD2. CDR3 length: 13 residues. V shed 4 bases, J shed 5 bases, and the junction held 2 bases outside the gene matches. Germline V gene sequence: CDR1 KGHSH, CDR2 LQKENI. DNA of the CDR3: TGTGCCAGCTCACAGCGGGAGGCGGAGACCCAGTACTTC. Protein sequence: CASSQREAETQYF.

This clone appeared a few times. The rearrangement joins TRBV5-6 to TRBJ2-7; no reliable D call. This CDR3 spans 13 amino acids. The germline V and J ends were trimmed by 4 bases and 7 bases, with 15 bases remaining between them. Germline CDR1 reads SGHDT; CDR2 reads YYEEEE. The CDR3 spells CASSPDRLGEQYF. CDR3 DNA sequence: TGTGCCAGCAGCCCGGACCGTTTAGGAGAGCAGTACTTC. Together with reference TRBV5-6 and TRBJ2-7, the CDR3 gives the full variable domain: DAGVTQSPTHLIKTRGQQVTLRCSPKSGHDTVSWYQQALGQGPQFIFQYYEEEERQRGNFPDRFSGHQFPNYSSELNVNALLLGDSALYLCASSPDRLGEQYFGPGTRLTVT.

This clone has a handful of counts. The rearrangement joins TRBV29-1 to TRBJ1-1; a possible D gene is TRBD1 (6 bases). CDR1 SQVTM and CDR2 ANQGSEA come from the germline V gene. With 7 bases removed from V and 6 bases from J, the gap between germline ends came to 21 bases. The CDR3 consists of 14 residues. CDR3 residues: CSAYSLSGDPEAFF. CDR3 nucleotides: TGCAGCGCTTATTCCCTCTCAGGGGACCCTGAAGCTTTCTTT.

The chain carries TRBV15 and TRBJ1-2; a possible D gene is TRBD1 (6 bases). Trimming shortened V by 2 bases and J by 8 bases, and 18 bases separated the two germline ends. Germline V gene lookup returns CDR1 LNHNV and CDR2 YYDKDF (reference sequence). The CDR3 extends over 15 amino acids. The CDR3 region has the DNA TGTGCCACCAGCAGACCCTGGCTCGGGGGCTTAGGCTACACCTTC. Translation gives CATSRPWLGGLGYTF.

The V and J genes are TRBV18 and TRBJ2-1, with 7 nucleotides matching TRBD2. The germline V gene has CDR1 KGHSH and CDR2 LQKENI. J was trimmed by 2 bases and V by 0 bases; bases with no gene match: 4. The CDR3 totals 16 residues. The CDR3 protein is CASSPPLADTYNEQFF. The CDR3 DNA reads TGTGCCAGCTCACCACCTCTAGCGGACACCTACAATGAGCAGTTCTTC.

The genes are TRBV27 and TRBJ2-3, with 9 bases lining up with TRBD1. Trimming at V came to 6 bases and at J to 5 bases, leaving 6 bases not matched to a gene. Per the germline V gene, CDR1 is MNHEY and CDR2 is SMNVEV (reference sequence). The CDR3 sequence is 14 residues long. CDR3 amino acids: CASRRTGARDTQYF. CDR3 nucleotides: TGTGCCAGCAGGCGGACAGGGGCAAGAGATACGCAGTATTTT.

In its sample, this clone was seen a few times. The CDR3 region is CASSRGQGAQETQYF. The CDR3, as DNA: TGTGCCAGCAGCCGGGGACAGGGGGCTCAGGAGACCCAGTACTTC. The chain joins TRBV5-4 to TRBJ2-5; 12 bases are a match to TRBD1. Germline CDR1 and CDR2: SGHNT and YYREEE (reference sequence). CDR3 length: 15 amino acids. With V trimmed by 4 bases and J by 5 bases, 6 bases remained unmatched.

Only a few counts were recorded for this clone. The same CDR3 can be traced to other DNA sequences in this sample. The chain joins TRBV29-1 to TRBJ1-2, with 10 bases identical to TRBD1. The junction had 1 base not matched to a gene; V was cut back by 4 bases and J by 2 bases. The CDR3 totals 13 residues. The germline V gene encodes CDR1 SQVTM and CDR2 ANQGSEA. CDR3 nucleotide sequence: TGCAGCGTTGGACAGGGGGCGAACTATGGCTACACCTTC. Translation: CSVGQGANYGYTF.

V usage is TRBV6-6 and J usage is TRBJ1-2, with 8 bases aligning to TRBD1. The CDR3 totals 15 residues. Germline CDR1 reads MNHNY; CDR2 reads SVGAGI (reference sequence). V was pared by 2 bases and J by 4 bases, with 6 bases of the junction left unmatched. The CDR3, as DNA: TGTGCCAGCAGTTACCCCGACAGGGGTGGCTATGGCTACACCTTC. It codes for CASSYPDRGGYGYTF.

The chain combines TRBV5-1 with TRBJ2-1; D could derive from TRBD1 or TRBD2 (5 bases each). CDR3 length: 15 amino acids. The V gene's germline CDR1 is SGHRS and CDR2 YFSETQ. The ends were cut back, 1 base at V and 3 bases at J, with 11 bases in the middle. The DNA of the CDR3 is TGCGCCAGCAGCTTGAGGGGCGACTACTACAATGAGCAGTTCTTC. Its protein product is CASSLRGDYYNEQFF. The full variable domain, its missing parts supplied by reference TRBV5-1 and TRBJ2-1, is KAGVTQTPRYLIKTRGQQVTLSCSPISGHRSVSWYQQTPGQGLQFLFEYFSETQRNKGNFPGRFSGRQFSNSRSEMNVSTLELGDSALYLCASSLRGDYYNEQFFGPGTRLTVL.

This clone was seen a few times. The sample has other DNA sequences that encode this CDR3 too. The V gene is TRBV18, the J gene TRBJ2-5; D gene unclear. V lost 6 bases to trimming and J lost 1 base, with 9 bases between them. There are 13 residues in the CDR3. Germline-derived CDR1 and CDR2 are KGHSH and LQKENI. CDR3 bases: TGTGCCAGCTCCGCTAGGAGCCAAGAGACCCAGTACTTC. Its translation is CASSARSQETQYF.

The chain combines TRBV13 with TRBJ1-1; D ambiguous. V lost 1 base and J lost 7, with 7 bases in between. This CDR3 has 12 amino acids. Germline V gene sequence: CDR1 PRHDT, CDR2 FYEKMQ (reference sequence). The CDR3 nucleotides are TGTGCCAGCAGCTTAGTTTCCGGTGAAGCTTTCTTT. Amino acids: CASSLVSGEAFF.